This TCR beta chain comes out of a study of blood T cell repertoires in COVID-19. In the study overall: Specimens from acute and convalescent COVID-19 originated in the United States, Italy and Spain. From T cells, B-cell-depleted T cells, or PBMCs came the material, which was cDNA or gDNA.

J lost 0 bases, V lost 2 bases, and 9 bases had no gene match. Germline loops: CDR1 GTSNPN, CDR2 SVGIG (reference sequence). This CDR3 has 18 residues. Source study methods: For nucleated cells, counts were estimated from reference gene primer amplification. Method: immunoSEQ multiplex PCR; TCRdb's copy keeps in-frame clones and lacks some. The V and J calls and clone size come from that table; D and trimming were worked out from the DNA. The sample consists of over 20,000 clones, around 93% of them appearing once. The receptor was isolated from a human donor in a cohort sampled during active COVID-19. Sequencing used peripheral blood. This rearrangement joins TRBV30 to TRBJ1-5; 11 positions agree with TRBD1. The CDR3 reads CAWSPGTGGSPSNQPQHF. The CDR3 DNA reads as TGTGCCTGGAGTCCCGGGACAGGGGGATCTCCTAGCAATCAGCCCCAGCATTTT.